The 18 T cell receptor beta chains below come from one sample, sequenced in a study of technical replicates of blood from several donors. Sequencing used immunoSEQ multiplex PCR; TCRdb keeps in-frame clones, though not all of them. The sample has some 70,000 clones, roughly 95% seen once. Sequencing was done on a sample of T cells isolated from PBMCs. These receptors came from a human donor in good health.

The chain links TRBV28 to TRBJ1-1; possibly TRBD1 for D (6 bases). Germline assignment: CDR1 MDHEN and CDR2 SYDVKM. V gave up 4 bases and J gave up 5 bases, with 14 bases separating them. The CDR3 sequence is 14 residues long. The CDR3 DNA sequence: TGTGCCAGCAGTTCTTACAGGGAGAGGACTGAAGCTTTCTTT. This gives the protein CASSSYRERTEAFF.

This chain joins TRBV5-4 and TRBJ2-1, with 8 bases that match TRBD2. The CDR3 runs to 17 residues. After removal of 4 bases from V and 5 bases from J, the junction contained 14 bases not matched to a gene. Germline assignment: CDR1 SGHNT and CDR2 YYREEE (reference sequence). CDR3 bases: TGTGCCAGCAGCCGGGGGAGCGGGAGAGACAGAAACAATGAGCAGTTCTTC. This sequence encodes CASSRGSGRDRNNEQFF.

This chain connects TRBV4-2 to TRBJ1-5; no reliable D call. Trimming left V 3 bases short and J 4 bases short, with 7 bases between. From germline, CDR1 is LGHNA and CDR2 YNFKEQ. The CDR3 loop spans 13 amino acids. The CDR3 region is CASSHYLNQPQHF. The CDR3 nucleotides read TGTGCCAGCAGCCATTATTTAAATCAGCCCCAGCATTTT.

The chain recombines TRBV6-1 with TRBJ1-1; possible D gene TRBD1, 6 bases. Germline CDR1 is MNHNS and CDR2 is SASEGT. Trimming took off 3 bases at V and 1 base at J, with 12 bases between the two ends. The CDR3 totals 15 residues. In DNA form, the CDR3 reads TGTGCCAGCAGTGAGGGAAGGGGGGGGAACACTGAAGCTTTCTTT. Translated: CASSEGRGGNTEAFF.

The V and J genes are TRBV5-4 and TRBJ1-3, with D possibly TRBD1 on 5 matching bases. This CDR3 is 14 amino acids long. Trimming cost V 2 bases and J 0 bases, with 6 bases left between them. Germline V gene sequence: CDR1 SGHNT, CDR2 YYREEE (reference sequence). In nucleotides, the CDR3 is TGTGCCAGCAGCTTAACAGGCTCTGGAAACACCATATATTTT. Amino acids: CASSLTGSGNTIYF.

The genes are TRBV5-4 and TRBJ2-5; tentative D call: TRBD2 (5 bases). This CDR3 contains 13 residues. V lost 4 bases, J lost 4 bases, and 11 bases lay in between. CDR1 SGHNT and CDR2 YYREEE come from the germline V gene (reference sequence). CDR3 bases: TGTGCCAGCAGCCCTGGACTGATAGAGACCCAGTACTTC. It specifies CASSPGLIETQYF.

The rearrangement joins TRBV5-1 to TRBJ1-2; 10 bases map to TRBD1. Looked up from germline, CDR1 is SGHRS and CDR2 is YFSETQ. V shed 4 bases and J 6 bases; nucleotides not matched to a gene: 6. The CDR3 totals 14 residues. CDR3 residues: CASSNGQGENGYTF. CDR3 coding DNA: TGCGCCAGCAGCAACGGACAGGGGGAGAATGGCTACACCTTC. Complete variable domain (other parts from reference TRBV5-1 and TRBJ1-2): KAGVTQTPRYLIKTRGQQVTLSCSPISGHRSVSWYQQTPGQGLQFLFEYFSETQRNKGNFPGRFSGRQFSNSRSEMNVSTLELGDSALYLCASSNGQGENGYTFGSGTRLTVV.

The genes are TRBV9 and TRBJ2-2; D might be TRBD2 (5 bases). This CDR3 spans 18 amino acids. The V gene lost 4 bases and the J gene lost 4 bases, with 23 bases spanning the gap. In germline, CDR1 is SGDLS, CDR2 YYNGEE. The CDR3 sequence: CASSLKMAPRAVTGELFF. Written as DNA, the CDR3 is TGTGCCAGCAGCTTAAAAATGGCACCGCGGGCCGTCACCGGGGAGCTGTTTTTT.

The chain carries TRBV21-1 and TRBJ2-5; the table's D call, TRBD2, was not checked against the DNA. TRBV21-1 is deemed a pseudogene. The CDR3 runs to 15 residues. CDR3 DNA sequence: TGTGCCAGCAGCAAAGTGGTGCTCCCCGGTGAGACCCAGTACTTC. Protein product: CASSKVVLPGETQYF.

This sequence joins TRBV30 and TRBJ2-7, with 7 bases aligning to TRBD1. In germline, CDR1 is GTSNPN, CDR2 SVGIG (reference sequence). The CDR3 sequence is 13 residues long. Germline trimming cut 3 bases from V and 0 bases from J; bases unmatched to any gene: 2. DNA of the CDR3: TGTGCCTGGAGGGGGGACAGCTCCTACGAGCAGTACTTC. Residues: CAWRGDSSYEQYF. The full variable domain, rest sourced from reference TRBV30 and TRBJ2-7, is SQTIHQWPATLVQPVGSPLSLECTVEGTSNPNLYWYRQAAGRGLQLLFYSVGIGQISSEVPQNLSASRPQDRQFILSSKKLLLSDSGFYLCAWRGDSSYEQYFGPGTRLTVT.

The chain joins TRBV19 to TRBJ2-7; 8 bases match TRBD2. Germline CDR1 is LNHDA and CDR2 is SQIVND (reference sequence). The ends lost 2 bases at V and 4 bases at J; junction bases unmatched: 10. The CDR3 is made up of 16 amino acids. CDR3 amino acids: CASSIIGGRIGYEQYF. The CDR3 nucleotides are TGTGCCAGTAGTATAATCGGCGGGAGGATAGGGTACGAGCAGTACTTC.

This clone appeared a single time. This chain links TRBV14 with TRBJ1-5; TRBD1 agrees at 10 bases. V gave up 4 bases and J gave up 1 base; unmatched junction bases: 4. The CDR3 contains 16 residues. CDR1 and CDR2 (germline): SGHDN, FVKESK. The CDR3 reads CASSPGTGESNQPQHF. DNA for the CDR3: TGTGCCAGCAGCCCTGGGACAGGGGAGAGCAATCAGCCCCAGCATTTT.

This rearrangement joins TRBV7-9 to TRBJ2-7; D gene ambiguous. Looked up from germline, CDR1 is SEHNR and CDR2 is FQNEAQ (reference sequence). V lost 6 bases and J lost 0, with 12 bases in between. The CDR3 is made up of 14 amino acids. CDR3 amino acids: CASSNAASSYEQYF. DNA for the CDR3: TGTGCCAGCAGTAACGCAGCGAGCTCCTACGAGCAGTACTTC.

This clone was counted a few times. J is TRBJ2-3 and V is TRBV5-3; D unclear. TRBV5-3 is an ORF for which the function is uncertain. The CDR3 extends over 15 amino acids. The ends were cut back, 2 bases at V and 0 bases at J, with 10 bases in the middle. CDR3 residues: CARSFRTPSTDTQYF. The CDR3 bases are TGTGCCAGAAGCTTCAGAACGCCTAGCACAGATACGCAGTATTTT.

V and J are TRBV27 and TRBJ2-1, with D possibly being TRBD2 (6 bases). The V end was cut by 7 bases, the J end by 5 bases, with 18 bases between. From germline, CDR1 is MNHEY and CDR2 SMNVEV (reference sequence). The CDR3 consists of 15 residues. For the CDR3, the DNA is TGTGCCAGCACCTTGGGAACTAGCTTCGACAATGAGCAGTTCTTC. Amino acids: CASTLGTSFDNEQFF.

This chain connects TRBV30 to TRBJ1-1; 8 bases match TRBD1. Trimming at V came to 1 base and at J to 10 bases, leaving 11 bases not matched to a gene. CDR3 length equals 14 residues. In germline, CDR1 is GTSNPN, CDR2 SVGIG (reference sequence). CDR3 sequence (DNA): TGTGCCTGGAGTGACCTGGACAGGGTGCATGTAGCTTTCTTT. This sequence encodes CAWSDLDRVHVAFF.

The chain is built from TRBV5-4 and TRBJ2-7, with a weak D call TRBD1 (5 bases). CDR3 length: 15 amino acids. Per germline, CDR1 SGHNT and CDR2 YYREEE (reference sequence). The V and J ends lost 0 bases and 4 bases respectively, with 14 bases between them. The CDR3, as DNA: TGTGCCAGCAGCTTGGAACAGGCCTCCGCTTACGAGCAGTACTTC. Translated, it gives CASSLEQASAYEQYF.

The genes are TRBV5-4 and TRBJ2-6; 11 bases align to TRBD1. The junction had 13 bases not matched to a gene; V was cut back by 4 bases and J by 4 bases. The germline V gene has CDR1 SGHNT and CDR2 YYREEE (reference sequence). The CDR3 sequence is 19 residues long. The CDR3 DNA sequence: TGTGCCAGCAGCCGGACAGGGGGCGCTGGGCCGGACGGGGCCAACGTCCTGACTTTC. Its protein product is CASSRTGGAGPDGANVLTF. The full variable domain, in which reference TRBV5-4 and TRBJ2-6 provide the parts outside the CDR3, is ETGVTQSPTHLIKTRGQQVTLRCSSQSGHNTVSWYQQALGQGPQFIFQYYREEENGRGNFPPRFSGLQFPNYSSELNVNALELDDSALYLCASSRTGGAGPDGANVLTFGAGSRLTVL.